This TCR beta chain comes out of a study of blood T cell repertoires in COVID-19. At the level of the study: COVID-19 samples, acute and convalescent, were from the United States, Italy and Spain. Sample material is recorded as cDNA or gDNA derived from T cells, B-cell-depleted T cells, or PBMCs.

The length of the CDR3 is 17 residues. CDR1 LGHNA and CDR2 YNFKEQ come from the germline V gene. J lost 2 bases, V lost 2 bases, and 4 bases had no gene match. Authors' processing steps: Reference gene primers were amplified, and this amplification served to estimate nucleated cell counts. Sequencing used immunoSEQ multiplex PCR; TCRdb keeps in-frame clones, though not all of them. From that table come the V and J calls and clone size; the DNA was used to work out D and trimming. The data contain around 31,000 clones, around 89% of them singletons. This receptor was obtained from a man aged 55 to 70 with acute or convalescent COVID-19. Sequencing was done on a sample of peripheral blood. This chain uses TRBV4-2 with TRBJ2-2; 11 bases align to TRBD2. CDR3 sequence: CASSQPGLAGNTGELFF. For the CDR3, the DNA is TGTGCCAGCAGCCAACCCGGACTAGCGGGTAACACCGGGGAGCTGTTTTTT.